Listed here is a single T cell receptor beta chain. What it binds is not known. The data were obtained in a study of T-cell memory formation after mild COVID-19. Looking at the study overall: TCR clusters were mostly confined to one donor each.

CDR1 is SGHDN, CDR2 FVKESK, per germline. This CDR3 has 16 amino acids. V was pared by 4 bases and J by 0 bases, with 2 bases of the junction left unmatched. Barcoded TCR alpha and TCR beta cDNA libraries with UMIs came from 5'RACE using constant-segment primers. TCRdb re-analysed the 5' RACE reads in MiXCR, keeping a single row per CDR3 protein. Of around 180,000 distinct CDR3 sequences listed, approximately 16% are singletons. Findings and caveats of the study: Memory from before infection featured some responding clones, which suggests cross-reactive memory joined. Balance between CD4 and CD8 was seen in clones contracting day 15 to 85, and a CD4+ lean was seen in later expanders.

This TCR came from an adult woman who had mild COVID-19 (a few samples of this study predate the infection). Cell type and time point are not known. Material for sequencing was PBMCs or a T cell subset sorted from them (not recorded which). The chain links TRBV14 to TRBJ2-3, with 12 bases aligning to TRBD2. The DNA for the CDR3 is TGTGCCAGCAGCCGGACTAGCGGGGTTAGCACAGATACGCAGTATTTT. Its protein product is CASSRTSGVSTDTQYF.